These T cell receptor beta chains were read from a single sample in a study of CD8+ T cells in alopecia areata. Assay: immunoSEQ multiplex PCR; the TCRdb copy retains only in-frame clones and omits some. The sample consists of roughly 250,000 clones, about three fifths of them appearing once. The material sequenced was CD4+ T cells sorted from blood, taken at week 52, from a patient treated with tofacitinib. Receptors were obtained from a human donor with alopecia areata. CDR3s include the opening cysteine and the closing phenylalanine or tryptophan. D genes are given only for firm matches. Clone size is given for some rows only: seen once, a few or many times, or a class if the clone is expanded.

cdr3_nt cdr3_aa clone_size j_call d_call v_call
TGCAGCATAATGGTGGGGTTATACGAGCAGTACTTC CSIMVGLYEQYF - TRBJ2-7 - TRBV29-1
TGCGCCAGCAGCCAAGATGCCTGGACAGGGAGGGATGGCTACACCTTC CASSQDAWTGRDGYTF - TRBJ1-2 TRBD1 TRBV4-3
TGTGCCAGCAGCTTGGGGAGCGGGGTGCGGTCCTACAATGAGCAGTTCTTC CASSLGSGVRSYNEQFF - TRBJ2-1 TRBD2 TRBV11-2
TGTGCCTGGTCAAGACAGGGGTCCTTCTCTGGGGCCAACGTCCTGACTTTC CAWSRQGSFSGANVLTF - TRBJ2-6 TRBD1 TRBV30
TGCGCCAGCAGCTTCCGTCCGGCCTCCAGCTCCTACAATGAGCAGTTCTTC CASSFRPASSSYNEQFF - TRBJ2-1 - TRBV5-1
TGTGCCAGCAGGACCTCCTGGGGAATCCGGGAGACCCAGTACTTC CASRTSWGIRETQYF - TRBJ2-5 - TRBV6-5
TGTGCCAGTAGTATAGAGAACAGATACTCCTACGAGCAGTACTTC CASSIENRYSYEQYF few TRBJ2-7 - TRBV19
TGCGCCAGCAGCTTGGGTCTGGCTGGAGAGACCCAGTACTTC CASSLGLAGETQYF - TRBJ2-5 - TRBV5-1
TGTGCCTGGAGCCTCCGACAGGGTTTAAATTCACCCCTCCACTTT CAWSLRQGLNSPLHF once TRBJ1-6 TRBD1 TRBV30
TGTGCCAGCCGGACAGCCTATGGCTACACCTTC CASRTAYGYTF few TRBJ1-2 - TRBV25-1
TGTGCCAGCAGTGAACAGGGACAAGCGAACACCGGGGAGCTGTTTTTT CASSEQGQANTGELFF few TRBJ2-2 - TRBV11-1
TGCAGCGTTGCCGAAGTCGGACTGCTGGGAGGCTACACCTTC CSVAEVGLLGGYTF - TRBJ1-2 - TRBV29-1
TGTGCCACCGCGGAAGGGGGCACAGATACGCAGTATTTT CATAEGGTDTQYF - TRBJ2-3 - TRBV15
TGTGCCAGCCATCGGGCAGGGGGCAATCAGCCCCAGCATTTT CASHRAGGNQPQHF - TRBJ1-5 - TRBV6-1
TGTGCCAGTAGTAAGGGGACAGCAACACATGAAGAGACCCAGTACTTC CASSKGTATHEETQYF - TRBJ2-5 TRBD1 TRBV19
TGTGCCAGCAGTACTGGGGACCGACGGAGTCAGCCCCAGCATTTT CASSTGDRRSQPQHF few TRBJ1-5 - TRBV6-5
TGCGCCAGCAGCCCCCTGAAGGGGGAACGAACCTATGGCTACACCTTC CASSPLKGERTYGYTF - TRBJ1-2 - TRBV4-1
TGTGCCAGCAGTTGGGACAGGCAGTATGGCTACACCTTC CASSWDRQYGYTF - TRBJ1-2 TRBD1 TRBV6-5
TGCAGCGTTGATAGTCGAGGACAGGGGGCCCACACTGAAGCTTTCTTT CSVDSRGQGAHTEAFF few TRBJ1-1 TRBD1 TRBV29-1
TGTGCCACCAGGGAAGGGACAACAGATACGCAGTATTTT CATREGTTDTQYF - TRBJ2-3 - TRBV15
TGTGCCAGCAGCGTACAGTATCAGAGTAGGAATGAGCAGTTCTTC CASSVQYQSRNEQFF - TRBJ2-1 - TRBV9
TGTGCCAGCAGCCCCTCAGGGCTGGGCACCGGGGAGCTGTTTTTT CASSPSGLGTGELFF - TRBJ2-2 - TRBV7-3
TGTGCCAGTAGTCGATACAGGAGCTCCTACGAGCAGTACTTC CASSRYRSSYEQYF - TRBJ2-7 - TRBV19